This entry lists 26 T cell receptor beta chains sequenced from one sample in a study of T cell responses to AZD1222 COVID-19 vaccine. Measured with immunoSEQ multiplex PCR; TCRdb has only the in-frame clones, and not every one. The table records some 95,000 clones, approximately 83% of them present only once. The sequencing here drew on peripheral blood, taken on day 0 of AZD1222 vaccination. These receptors were collected from an adult in good health.

This chain uses TRBV6-2 or TRBV6-3 with TRBJ2-3; 8 nucleotides align to TRBD2. CDR1 is MNHEY and CDR2 is SVGEGT in the germline V gene. CDR3 length equals 16 residues. After removal of 1 base from V and 0 bases from J, the junction contained 3 bases not matched to a gene. Here the CDR3 DNA reads TGTGCCAGCAGTTACTTAGCGGGGACTAGCACAGATACGCAGTATTTT. Amino acids: CASSYLAGTSTDTQYF.

The rearrangement uses TRBV18 and TRBJ1-1, with a possible D match to TRBD1 (5 bases). V was clipped by 6 bases and J by 0 bases, with 14 bases between them. Germline V gives CDR1 KGHSH, CDR2 LQKENI. There are 15 residues in the CDR3. The CDR3 nucleotides read TGTGCCAGCTCTGCCAGGGAAGGTGTGAACACTGAAGCTTTCTTT. Its protein is CASSAREGVNTEAFF.

The CDR3: CASSTDGSNQPQHF. The CDR3, as DNA: TGCGCCAGCAGCACCGACGGTAGCAATCAGCCCCAGCATTTT. The chain combines TRBV5-1 with TRBJ1-5; D ambiguous. The length of the CDR3 is 14 residues. V was pared by 4 bases and J by 0 bases, with 8 bases between. CDR1 SGHRS and CDR2 YFSETQ come from the germline V gene.

This chain links TRBV19 with TRBJ2-2; maybe TRBD2 (5 bases). Trimming left V 4 bases short and J 8 bases short, with 8 bases between. Per germline, CDR1 LNHDA and CDR2 SQIVND (reference sequence). CDR3 length: 12 residues. CDR3 bases: TGTGCCAGTAGTACCCCGGGGGGGGAGCTGTTTTTT. Its protein is CASSTPGGELFF.

The chain recombines TRBV19 with TRBJ1-3; 7 bases map to TRBD1. This CDR3 has 15 amino acids. CDR1 is LNHDA and CDR2 is SQIVND in the germline V gene (reference sequence). The junction had 5 bases not matched to a gene; V was cut back by 6 bases and J by 0 bases. CDR3 sequence reads: CASRYTGASGNTIYF. In DNA form, the CDR3 reads TGTGCCAGTAGGTACACAGGGGCCTCTGGAAACACCATATATTTT.

The CDR3 nucleotides read TGTGCCACCAGTGATTTTTGGGTTAGGTCACCCCTCCACTTT. It translates to CATSDFWVRSPLHF. The rearrangement links TRBV24-1 to TRBJ1-6, with no clear D. V dropped 1 base and J dropped 10 bases, with 10 bases sitting between them. The CDR3 consists of 14 residues. Germline loops: CDR1 KGHDR, CDR2 SFDVKD.

The chain has TRBV9 and TRBJ1-2, with 7 nucleotides matching TRBD1. CDR1 and CDR2 from the germline V gene are SGDLS and YYNGEE. The CDR3 spans 15 residues. The trim removed 3 bases at V and 3 bases at J, leaving 8 bases unmatched. The CDR3 protein is CASSASNRGYYGYTF. As DNA, the CDR3 is TGTGCCAGCAGCGCATCAAACAGGGGTTACTATGGCTACACCTTC.

The J gene is TRBJ1-1, the V gene TRBV11-3, with TRBD1 identical over 7 bases. Trimming cost V 1 base and J 9 bases; bases outside gene matches: 8. The CDR3 sequence is 14 residues long. CDR1 and CDR2 (germline): SGHNT, YENEEA. The CDR3 here is CASSLAVLGGQAFF. CDR3 nucleotide sequence: TGTGCCAGCAGCTTAGCAGTTTTAGGGGGCCAAGCTTTCTTT. The variable domain in full, with the rest retrieved from reference TRBV11-3 and TRBJ1-1, is EAGVVQSPRYKIIEKKQPVAFWCNPISGHNTLYWYLQNLGQGPELLIRYENEEAVDDSQLPKDRFSAERLKGVDSTLKIQPAELGDSAVYLCASSLAVLGGQAFFGQGTRLTVV.

The chain recombines TRBV2 with TRBJ2-2; TRBD1 is a possible D gene (5 bases). The CDR3 sequence is 15 residues long. V gave up 7 bases and J gave up 0 bases, with 12 bases separating them. Germline loops: CDR1 SNHLY, CDR2 FYNNEI. The CDR3 protein is CASTTGDTNTGELFF. The CDR3, as DNA: TGTGCCAGCACTACAGGAGATACGAACACCGGGGAGCTGTTTTTT.

This sequence joins TRBV10-2 and TRBJ2-1, with TRBD2 identical over 16 bases. Germline assignment: CDR1 WSHSY and CDR2 SAAADI. The CDR3 length is 15 residues. V shed 3 bases, J shed 13 bases, and the junction held 6 bases outside the gene matches. This CDR3 is CASSDPGLAGGSQFF. Written as DNA, the CDR3 is TGCGCCAGCAGTGACCCGGGACTAGCGGGGGGGTCACAGTTCTTC.

The rearrangement joins TRBV11-1 to TRBJ2-7, with TRBD1 as a possible D gene (5 bases). V lost 2 bases, J lost 5 bases, and 10 bases lay in between. The CDR3 contains 13 residues. Per germline, CDR1 SGHAT and CDR2 FQDESV (reference sequence). CDR3 region: CASSLSQGNEQYF. The CDR3 DNA follows: TGTGCCAGCAGCTTAAGTCAGGGAAACGAGCAGTACTTC.

The CDR3 here is CASSPTRGSSYNEQFF. CDR3 nucleotide sequence: TGTGCCAGCAGCCCAACTAGGGGGAGCTCCTACAATGAGCAGTTCTTC. The chain couples TRBV5-4 to TRBJ2-1, with D possibly TRBD1 on 6 matching bases. The length of the CDR3 is 16 residues. The germline V gene encodes CDR1 SGHNT and CDR2 YYREEE (reference sequence). The V end lost 4 bases, the J end lost 0 bases, and 14 bases lay between the germline ends.

The V call is TRBV24-1, the J call TRBJ2-5, with D tentatively TRBD2 (5 bases). The V gene lost 4 bases and the J gene lost 2 bases, with 16 bases spanning the gap. The CDR3 is 16 amino acids. Germline V gene data show CDR1 as KGHDR and CDR2 as SFDVKD. The CDR3 loop reads CATSDHPSGEQETQYF. CDR3 nucleotides: TGTGCCACCAGTGACCACCCGTCCGGGGAGCAAGAGACCCAGTACTTC.

This clone has just a few counts. The chain employs TRBV11-1 and TRBJ1-2; D possibly corresponds to TRBD1 (5 bases). CDR3 length equals 16 residues. Germline CDR1 reads SGHAT; CDR2 reads FQDESV (reference sequence). Trimming left V 5 bases short and J 8 bases short, with 24 bases between. The DNA of the CDR3 is TGTGCCAGCAGCCCCAGCCCCCGGGGCAGGGTGAAAGGCTACACCTTC. Translation gives CASSPSPRGRVKGYTF.

The chain employs TRBV5-6 and TRBJ2-1; 10 positions match TRBD2. The germline V gene encodes CDR1 SGHDT and CDR2 YYEEEE. The CDR3 covers 15 residues. V dropped 4 bases and J dropped 9; count of bases not matched to a gene: 10. The CDR3 sequence: CASSLTSGPSIEQFF. Written as DNA, the CDR3 is TGTGCCAGCAGCCTGACTAGCGGGCCGTCGATTGAGCAGTTCTTC.

A word on this clone: Other DNA sequences from this sample encode an identical CDR3 as well. The gene calls are TRBV30 and TRBJ1-5; D gene unclear. Trimming pared 0 bases from V and 4 bases from J, leaving 7 bases between. The CDR3 has 13 amino acids. Germline CDR1 and CDR2: GTSNPN and SVGIG (reference sequence). For the CDR3, the DNA is TGTGCCTGGAGTGTGAGTTCGAATCAGCCCCAGCATTTT. Translating gives CAWSVSSNQPQHF. Drawing the rest from reference TRBV30 and TRBJ1-5, the complete variable domain is SQTIHQWPATLVQPVGSPLSLECTVEGTSNPNLYWYRQAAGRGLQLLFYSVGIGQISSEVPQNLSASRPQDRQFILSSKKLLLSDSGFYLCAWSVSSNQPQHFGDGTRLSIL.

The V gene is TRBV30, the J gene TRBJ1-5, with no clear D. CDR3 length equals 14 residues. Trimming took 0 bases from V and 6 from J, leaving 12 bases between them. The germline V gene has CDR1 GTSNPN and CDR2 SVGIG (reference sequence). The CDR3 region has the DNA TGTGCCTGGAGTGTTGGAGGGTTGGGTCAGCCCCAGCATTTT. It codes for CAWSVGGLGQPQHF.

J is TRBJ2-5 and V is TRBV19, with 8 bases fitting TRBD1. The ends lost 7 bases at V and 5 bases at J; junction bases unmatched: 6. There are 13 residues in the CDR3. The germline CDR1 and CDR2 sequences are LNHDA and SQIVND (reference sequence). For the CDR3, the DNA is TGTGCCAGTACAAGGACAGGGCGGGAGACCCAGTACTTC. Translated: CASTRTGRETQYF.

V and J are TRBV6-2 or TRBV6-3 and TRBJ2-7; 8 bases fit TRBD1. Germline CDR1 and CDR2: MNHEY and SVGEGT. There are 17 residues in the CDR3. V dropped 2 bases and J dropped 2; count of bases not matched to a gene: 11. CDR3 nucleotides: TGTGCCAGCAGTTACCCCGTCCGGGACAGGACGACCTACGAGCAGTACTTC. This translates into CASSYPVRDRTTYEQYF.

V and J are TRBV5-4 and TRBJ1-3; D call uncertain. Trimming cost V 2 bases and J 0 bases, with 9 bases left between them. This CDR3 has 15 residues. Looked up from germline, CDR1 is SGHNT and CDR2 is YYREEE (reference sequence). CDR3 in amino acids: CASSFGPNSGNTIYF. The CDR3 region has the DNA TGTGCCAGCAGCTTTGGACCGAACTCTGGAAACACCATATATTTT. The entire variable domain, with the rest obtained from reference TRBV5-4 and TRBJ1-3, is as follows: ETGVTQSPTHLIKTRGQQVTLRCSSQSGHNTVSWYQQALGQGPQFIFQYYREEENGRGNFPPRFSGLQFPNYSSELNVNALELDDSALYLCASSFGPNSGNTIYFGEGSWLTVV.

The J gene is TRBJ1-6, the V gene TRBV7-2; D perhaps matches TRBD1 (6 bases). Germline CDR1 is SGHTA and CDR2 is FQGNSA. V lost 0 bases and J 4 bases, leaving 10 bases between the germline ends. The CDR3 spans 16 residues. This chain's CDR3 is CASSLAGGAYNSPLHF. The CDR3 coding sequence is TGTGCCAGCAGCTTAGCGGGGGGGGCTTATAATTCACCCCTCCACTTT.

The rearrangement uses TRBV10-3 and TRBJ2-3, with a tentative D call TRBD1 (5 bases). Trimming cost V 6 bases and J 5 bases, with 6 bases left between them. Germline V gene lookup returns CDR1 ENHRY and CDR2 SYGVKD. CDR3 length: 11 residues. CDR3 protein: CAISQGDTQYF. The CDR3 DNA reads TGTGCCATCAGCCAGGGAGATACGCAGTATTTT.

The gene calls are TRBV28 and TRBJ1-5; no reliable D call. The germline V gene has CDR1 MDHEN and CDR2 SYDVKM. This CDR3 is 14 amino acids long. V shed 3 bases and J shed 2 bases, with 8 bases lying between them. For the CDR3, the DNA is TGTGCCAGCAGTTTTCTAATGGGCAATCAGCCCCAGCATTTT. As protein: CASSFLMGNQPQHF. Looking up the rest from reference TRBV28 and TRBJ1-5 gives the full variable domain: DVKVTQSSRYLVKRTGEKVFLECVQDMDHENMFWYRQDPGLGLRLIYFSYDVKMKEKGDIPEGYSVSREKKERFSLILESASTNQTSMYLCASSFLMGNQPQHFGDGTRLSIL.

J is TRBJ1-1 and V is TRBV19; D is unclear. V was shortened by 7 bases and J by 0 bases, with 15 bases between the two germline ends. The germline V gene has CDR1 LNHDA and CDR2 SQIVND (reference sequence). The CDR3 contains 15 residues. The CDR3 protein is CASKPPEPMNTEAFF. As DNA, the CDR3 is TGTGCCAGTAAACCACCAGAACCGATGAACACTGAAGCTTTCTTT.

The gene calls are TRBV7-9 and TRBJ2-2, with D possibly being TRBD1 (5 bases). This CDR3 comprises 16 residues. Trimming removed 3 bases from V and 5 bases from J, with 16 bases in between. The germline CDR1 and CDR2 sequences are SEHNR and FQNEAQ (reference sequence). The CDR3 loop reads CASSFGGALGTGELFF. The CDR3 DNA sequence: TGTGCCAGCAGCTTTGGTGGGGCACTGGGGACCGGGGAGCTGTTTTTT.

This chain connects TRBV19 to TRBJ2-3; D perhaps matches TRBD2 (6 bases). V lost 2 bases and J 2 bases, leaving 11 bases between the germline ends. Per germline, CDR1 LNHDA and CDR2 SQIVND (reference sequence). The CDR3 extends over 15 amino acids. The chain's CDR3 is CASSIMGGPTDTQYF. The CDR3 coding sequence is TGTGCCAGTAGTATAATGGGGGGACCCACAGATACGCAGTATTTT.